Listed below are T cell receptor beta chains from one sample, sequenced in a study of metastatic and nonmetastatic thyroid tumors. TCRdb reanalyzed the PCR reads with MiXCR. The sample has around 20,000 clones, roughly 33% seen once. Sequences were obtained from adjacent normal tissue. These receptors all come from a female donor with papillary thyroid cancer or a benign thyroid nodule (not recorded which). Some clones in this sample may be carry-over from other donors' samples. CDR3s include the opening cysteine and the closing phenylalanine or tryptophan.

j_call: TRBJ1-4; v_call: TRBV6-5; cdr3_aa: CASSYSVTATREKLFF
j_call: TRBJ2-7; v_call: TRBV6-2/TRBV6-3; cdr3_aa: CASSYGPGLAGGISYEQYF
j_call: TRBJ2-2; v_call: TRBV12-3/TRBV12-4; cdr3_aa: CASSGTSGFNTGELFF
j_call: TRBJ1-2; v_call: TRBV7-3; cdr3_aa: CASSLTGMDGYTF
j_call: TRBJ2-3; v_call: TRBV6-1; cdr3_aa: CASSPQRGTQYF
j_call: TRBJ2-5; v_call: TRBV28; cdr3_aa: CASEGSAGGGTQYF
j_call: TRBJ1-1; v_call: TRBV12-3/TRBV12-4; cdr3_aa: CASSLCTEAFF
j_call: TRBJ1-2; v_call: TRBV9; cdr3_aa: CASSPPGTVNYGYTF
j_call: TRBJ2-1; v_call: TRBV6-2/TRBV6-3; cdr3_aa: CASIPGPGDTRGEQFF
j_call: TRBJ2-2; v_call: TRBV11-2; cdr3_aa: CASSLVGRGTGELFF
j_call: TRBJ2-7; v_call: TRBV28; cdr3_aa: CASSSPGSGSYEQYF
j_call: TRBJ2-5; v_call: TRBV7-2; cdr3_aa: CASSLALGGRDQETQYF
j_call: TRBJ1-5; v_call: TRBV10-3; cdr3_aa: CAISEEGVVQPQHF
j_call: TRBJ1-2; v_call: TRBV6-1; cdr3_aa: CASDLDGQGYYGYTF
j_call: TRBJ2-7; v_call: TRBV5-1; cdr3_aa: CASSTRQGRYEQYF
j_call: TRBJ1-1; v_call: TRBV19; cdr3_aa: CASSILTGRSNTEAFF
j_call: TRBJ1-6; v_call: TRBV3-1; cdr3_aa: CASRTRTGGFSPLHF
j_call: TRBJ1-3; v_call: TRBV25-1; cdr3_aa: CASSPRGRQAGNTIYF
j_call: TRBJ2-2; v_call: TRBV5-1; cdr3_aa: CASSLQGGANTGELFF
j_call: TRBJ2-2; v_call: TRBV9; cdr3_aa: CASSPKRWDTNTGELFF
j_call: TRBJ2-5; v_call: TRBV20-1; cdr3_aa: CSARWGETQYF
j_call: TRBJ1-2; v_call: TRBV9; cdr3_aa: CASSVSPGQGAQGYTF
j_call: TRBJ2-7; v_call: TRBV4-1; cdr3_aa: CASSQDFGKQYF
j_call: TRBJ1-2; v_call: TRBV27; cdr3_aa: CASSRVGQGNGYTF
j_call: TRBJ2-2; v_call: TRBV12-3/TRBV12-4; cdr3_aa: CASSSTGNTGELFF
j_call: TRBJ1-1; v_call: TRBV9; cdr3_aa: CASSANHLQAFF
j_call: TRBJ2-3; v_call: TRBV15; cdr3_aa: CATSRDLEQRFQQYF
j_call: TRBJ2-7; v_call: TRBV4-1; cdr3_aa: CASSPGQVYEQYF
j_call: TRBJ1-5; v_call: TRBV19; cdr3_aa: CASSIMSTGNQPQHF
j_call: TRBJ2-7; v_call: TRBV7-8; cdr3_aa: CASSKGHLYEQYF
j_call: TRBJ2-6; v_call: TRBV4-1; cdr3_aa: CASSQEEGSGANVLTF
j_call: TRBJ2-1; v_call: TRBV6-1; cdr3_aa: CASSVQGAWGYGEQFF
j_call: TRBJ2-5; v_call: TRBV6-1; cdr3_aa: CASSKIGTAETQYF
j_call: TRBJ2-3; v_call: TRBV24-1; cdr3_aa: CATSRSSGRAGTDTQYF
j_call: TRBJ2-1; v_call: TRBV7-9; cdr3_aa: CASSLAHEQFF
j_call: TRBJ2-3; v_call: TRBV11-1; cdr3_aa: CASSSSGLGGDTQYF
j_call: TRBJ2-2; v_call: TRBV6-1; cdr3_aa: CASRLGGGPGELFF
j_call: TRBJ2-7; v_call: TRBV3-1; cdr3_aa: CASSQETSRDEQYF
j_call: TRBJ1-1; v_call: TRBV28; cdr3_aa: CASSSLSENTEAFF
j_call: TRBJ2-3; v_call: TRBV12-3/TRBV12-4; cdr3_aa: CASSSSTSTDTQYF
j_call: TRBJ1-1; v_call: TRBV20-1; cdr3_aa: CSARDWSVLATTEAFF
j_call: TRBJ2-2; v_call: TRBV6-4; cdr3_aa: CASSRLAGGNTGELFF
j_call: TRBJ1-5; v_call: TRBV28; cdr3_aa: CASSQTGENQPQHF
j_call: TRBJ1-2; v_call: TRBV6-5; cdr3_aa: CASSYYGREGANYGYTF
j_call: TRBJ1-2; v_call: TRBV30; cdr3_aa: CAWSFSGGYTF